This T cell receptor (beta chain) emerged from a study of response to subunit inactivated influenza vaccine. Points from the study as a whole: Authors suggested that a seasonal influenza vaccination recruits few new T cells each time.

Details on this clonotype: Its specificity is not known.

Germline-derived CDR1 and CDR2 are MNHEY and SVGAGI. The CDR3 spans 18 residues. With V trimmed by 0 bases and J by 2 bases, 8 bases remained unmatched. TCRdb re-called the RT-PCR reads with MiXCR, one entry per CDR3 protein. The table records about 780,000 distinct CDR3 sequences, about 18% of them present only once. This specimen was PBMCs from blood, taken 5 days after vaccination. This sequence originates from a man aged 50-60 years who received an inactivated influenza vaccine. J is TRBJ2-7 and V is TRBV6-5, with 12 bases that match TRBD2. The CDR3 region has the DNA TGTGCCAGCAGTTACTCGGCCTGGACTAGCGGGGAGACCTACGAGCAGTACTTC. Its protein is CASSYSAWTSGETYEQYF.